A single sample is the source of the 10 T cell receptor beta chains below, sequenced in a study of neurological immune-mediated disorders. As to time point: longitudinal time-point 3. TCRdb re-called the 5' RACE reads with MiXCR, one entry per CDR3 protein. The sample has approximately 89,000 distinct CDR3 sequences, 3.5% to 4.5% seen once. Sequences were obtained from PBMCs. Receptor source: a woman aged 55-70 years with multiple sclerosis.

This clonotype was picked up many times. This sequence joins TRBV7-9 and TRBJ2-7; D possibly uses TRBD1 or TRBD2 (6 bases each). The CDR3 has 15 amino acids. The germline gives CDR1 SEHNR, CDR2 FQNEAQ (reference sequence). The V and J ends lost 6 bases and 7 bases respectively, with 22 bases between them. The CDR3 nucleotides are TGTGCCAGCAGTATAGGGGGGACCGCTCTTGGAGAGCAGTACTTC. It codes for CASSIGGTALGEQYF.

This clonotype was observed many times. The genes are TRBV20-1 and TRBJ2-5; 12 nucleotides align to TRBD2. Germline V gene lookup returns CDR1 DFQATT and CDR2 SNEGSKA (reference sequence). The J segment lost 0 bases and the V segment lost 5 bases, leaving 13 bases of the junction unmatched. The CDR3 sequence is 18 residues long. CDR3 in DNA: TGCAGTGCTGCAAAAGAAAAACTAGCGGGGGGATACCAAGAGACCCAGTACTTC. Amino acid sequence: CSAAKEKLAGGYQETQYF.

This clonotype was observed at least ten times. The rearrangement joins TRBV20-1 to TRBJ1-2; D gene ambiguous. The germline V gene encodes CDR1 DFQATT and CDR2 SNEGSKA (reference sequence). The CDR3 spans 15 residues. With 7 bases removed from V and 3 bases from J, the gap between germline ends came to 21 bases. CDR3 amino acids: CSVLPGAKVDYGYTF. Written as DNA, the CDR3 is TGCAGTGTCCTCCCCGGTGCGAAGGTTGACTATGGCTACACCTTC.

The V call is TRBV12-3 or TRBV12-4, the J call TRBJ2-1; 8 positions agree with TRBD2. The CDR3 contains 16 residues. V lost 6 bases and J lost 3; bases outside the gene matches: 10. For the CDR3, the DNA is TGTGCCAGCAGCCCACTAGGGAGCGGGGGCTACAATGAGCAGTTCTTC. As protein: CASSPLGSGGYNEQFF.

J is TRBJ2-7 and V is TRBV6-4, with TRBD1 matching 12 bases. The V gene end was trimmed by 11 bases and the J gene end by 2 bases; junction bases not matched to a gene: 4. The germline V gene encodes CDR1 MRHNA and CDR2 SNTAGT. CDR3 size: 13 residues. The CDR3 sequence is CAGGDRGPYEQYF. CDR3 nucleotide sequence: TGTGCCGGGGGGGACAGGGGGCCCTACGAGCAGTACTTC.

This clonotype was found many times. The gene calls are TRBV7-9 and TRBJ2-3; the D is unclear. Trimming took 7 bases from V and 1 from J, leaving 9 bases between them. The CDR3 spans 13 residues. Germline CDR1 SEHNR, CDR2 FQNEAQ (reference sequence). CDR3 protein: CASTPAGTDTQYF. Here the CDR3 DNA reads TGTGCCAGCACCCCGGCCGGCACAGATACGCAGTATTTT.

This clonotype was seen many times. This rearrangement joins TRBV20-1 to TRBJ2-5; D remains ambiguous. Looked up from germline, CDR1 is DFQATT and CDR2 is SNEGSKA (reference sequence). The CDR3 has 12 amino acids. V was pared by 3 bases and J by 4 bases, with 9 bases between. The CDR3 DNA reads TGCAGTGCTAGCGGGTCGGGAGAGACCCAGTACTTC. Amino acid sequence: CSASGSGETQYF.

This clonotype was counted ten times or more. V gene TRBV18 combines with J gene TRBJ2-5, with D tentatively TRBD1 (6 bases). Germline assignment: CDR1 KGHSH and CDR2 LQKENI. V was trimmed by 3 bases and J by 3 bases, leaving 11 bases between them. The CDR3 is made up of 14 amino acids. CDR3 nucleotide sequence: TGTGCCAGCTCACCTTCCCAGGGGAAAGAGACCCAGTACTTC. Residues: CASSPSQGKETQYF.

This clonotype was counted ten times or more. V is TRBV20-1 and J is TRBJ1-5; D ambiguous. This CDR3 contains 11 residues. The germline V gene encodes CDR1 DFQATT and CDR2 SNEGSKA (reference sequence). Trimming shortened V by 6 bases and J by 3 bases, and 6 bases separated the two germline ends. The CDR3, as DNA: TGCAGTGCCGCAGACAATCAGCCCCAGCATTTT. Protein sequence: CSAADNQPQHF.

This clonotype was counted ten times or more. The gene calls are TRBV29-1 and TRBJ1-1; TRBD1 might be the D (5 bases). The CDR3 extends over 13 amino acids. Looked up from germline, CDR1 is SQVTM and CDR2 is ANQGSEA. The V and J ends lost 5 bases and 1 base respectively, with 11 bases between them. CDR3 region: CSVMGGRNTEAFF. The CDR3 DNA reads TGCAGCGTTATGGGGGGAAGGAACACTGAAGCTTTCTTT.